The sequence of this T cell receptor (beta chain) was determined in a study of blood T cell repertoires in COVID-19. Study information: Sites in the United States, Italy and Spain provided acute and convalescent COVID-19 samples. T cells, B-cell-depleted T cells, or PBMCs provided the cDNA or gDNA that served as material.

In germline, CDR1 is MNHEY, CDR2 SVGAGI. The V gene lost 0 bases and the J gene lost 4 bases, with 8 bases spanning the gap. CDR3 length: 14 amino acids. Study processing details: Amplification of reference gene primers provided the estimated nucleated cell counts. The table came from immunoSEQ multiplex PCR; TCRdb's copy has only in-frame clones and leaves some out. The V and J calls and clone size were taken over from that table, and D and trimming were inferred from the DNA. The repertoire holds some 110,000 clones, around 90% seen once, with roughly 8% in the top ten. This chain links TRBV6-5 with TRBJ2-3; no clear D. Material: peripheral blood. This clonotype was sampled from a human donor in a cohort sampled during active COVID-19. CDR3 bases: TGTGCCAGCAGTTACTCGAGGTTCGCAGATACGCAGTATTTT. Its translation: CASSYSRFADTQYF.